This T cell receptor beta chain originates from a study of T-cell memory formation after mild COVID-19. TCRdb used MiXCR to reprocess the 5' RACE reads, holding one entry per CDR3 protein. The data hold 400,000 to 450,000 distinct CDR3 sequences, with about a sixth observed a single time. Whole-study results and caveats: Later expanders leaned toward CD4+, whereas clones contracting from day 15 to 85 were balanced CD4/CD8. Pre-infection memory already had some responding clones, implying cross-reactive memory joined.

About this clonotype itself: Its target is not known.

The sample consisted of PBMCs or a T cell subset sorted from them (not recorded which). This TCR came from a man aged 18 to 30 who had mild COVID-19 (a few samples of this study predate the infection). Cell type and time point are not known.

CDR3 in amino acids: CATSDSRGAQETQYF. The DNA of the CDR3 is TGTGCCACCAGTGATTCGCGGGGGGCCCAAGAGACCCAGTACTTC. The J gene is TRBJ2-5, the V gene TRBV24-1; TRBD2 matches at 8 bases. V trimming: 2 bases; J trimming: 1 base; junction bases outside the gene matches: 2. The germline V gene has CDR1 KGHDR and CDR2 SFDVKD. The CDR3 contains 15 residues.